Following are 10 T cell receptor beta chains from one sample sequenced in a study of OX40 agonist ivuxolimab in advanced cancers. Some clones are missing from TCRdb's copy, which holds only in-frame ones; the method was immunoSEQ multiplex PCR. The sample has 30,000 or so clones; over 90% are singletons. Sequenced here: CD4+ or CD8+ T cells sorted from blood, sampled in a trial of the OX40 agonist ivuxolimab. The receptors were sampled from an adult with an advanced solid tumor such as melanoma, head and neck, liver or kidney cancer.

The V gene is TRBV27, the J gene TRBJ2-7; 7 nucleotides line up with TRBD1. Germline-derived CDR1 and CDR2 are MNHEY and SMNVEV (reference sequence). After removal of 5 bases from V and 2 bases from J, the junction contained 3 bases not matched to a gene. The CDR3 totals 13 residues. CDR3 coding DNA: TGTGCCAGCAGTCCGGGACAGACCTACGAGCAGTACTTC. This translates into CASSPGQTYEQYF.

DNA for the CDR3: TGTGCCAGCAGCGCTACAGGAATGAACACTGAAGCTTTCTTT. Translated, it gives CASSATGMNTEAFF. This rearrangement joins TRBV7-3 to TRBJ1-1; possible D gene TRBD1, 5 bases. V was shortened by 5 bases and J by 0 bases, with 10 bases between the two germline ends. The germline V gene has CDR1 SGHTA and CDR2 FQGTGA. This CDR3 is built from 14 residues.

This sequence joins TRBV6-1 and TRBJ1-2; unclear D gene. Trimming left V 2 bases short and J 4 bases short, with 8 bases between. The CDR3 spans 13 residues. In germline, CDR1 is MNHNS, CDR2 SASEGT. The CDR3: CASSEKVSYGYTF. The CDR3 coding sequence is TGTGCCAGCAGTGAAAAGGTCAGCTATGGCTACACCTTC.

V is TRBV7-2 and J is TRBJ1-4; the D is unclear. V gave up 3 bases and J gave up 5 bases, with 13 bases separating them. This CDR3 has 15 residues. The germline V gene has CDR1 SGHTA and CDR2 FQGNSA. The CDR3 DNA sequence: TGTGCCAGCAGCTTGCGATCCCGTCCAAATGAAAAACTGTTTTTT. As protein: CASSLRSRPNEKLFF.

The chain links TRBV11-2 to TRBJ2-1; the match to TRBD2 covers 12 bases. The germline gives CDR1 SGHAT, CDR2 FQNNGV. V lost 3 bases to trimming and J lost 10 bases; unmatched junction nucleotides: 10. The CDR3 loop spans 16 amino acids. CDR3 protein: CASSLDLAGGPGEQFF. CDR3 nucleotides: TGTGCCAGCAGCTTGGATCTAGCGGGAGGGCCAGGAGAGCAGTTCTTC.

The chain uses TRBV5-6 and TRBJ2-3; D might be TRBD1 (6 bases). Germline V gene lookup returns CDR1 SGHDT and CDR2 YYEEEE. This CDR3 has 15 residues. The ends were cut back, 2 bases at V and 5 bases at J, with 15 bases in the middle. CDR3 bases: TGTGCCAGCAGCTTTGGAACAGGGTGGGGAGATACGCAGTATTTT. Encoded protein: CASSFGTGWGDTQYF.

The J gene is TRBJ1-2, the V gene TRBV19; unclear D gene. Trimming cost V 1 base and J 3 bases, with 12 bases left between them. Germline V CDR1 and CDR2: LNHDA, SQIVND (reference sequence). This CDR3 spans 15 amino acids. CDR3 nucleotides: TGTGCCAGTAGTATAGCAGAGTGGTTCGACTATGGCTACACCTTC. This translates into CASSIAEWFDYGYTF.

This chain's CDR3 is CASSSDGEQFF. The CDR3, as DNA: TGTGCCAGCAGTTCAGACGGTGAGCAGTTCTTC. The rearrangement joins TRBV6-5 to TRBJ2-1; no definite D call. In germline, CDR1 is MNHEY, CDR2 SVGAGI. Trimming left V 4 bases short and J 9 bases short, with 7 bases between. The CDR3 totals 11 residues.

J is TRBJ2-1 and V is TRBV7-6, with 9 bases fitting TRBD2. CDR1 is SGHVS and CDR2 is FNYEAQ in the germline V gene. The length of the CDR3 is 15 residues. J lost 5 bases, V lost 1 base, and 3 bases had no gene match. DNA for the CDR3: TGTGCCAGCAGCTTAGGGCCTAGCGGGAACAATGAGCAGTTCTTC. It is translated as CASSLGPSGNNEQFF.

The count of this clone is one. V and J are TRBV14 and TRBJ1-4, with D unclear. The CDR3 runs to 15 residues. The germline V gene encodes CDR1 SGHDN and CDR2 FVKESK. V was pared by 1 base and J by 6 bases, with 12 bases between. The CDR3 DNA sequence: TGTGCCAGCAGCCAAGGGCATGACCTGGATGAAAAACTGTTTTTT. It encodes CASSQGHDLDEKLFF.